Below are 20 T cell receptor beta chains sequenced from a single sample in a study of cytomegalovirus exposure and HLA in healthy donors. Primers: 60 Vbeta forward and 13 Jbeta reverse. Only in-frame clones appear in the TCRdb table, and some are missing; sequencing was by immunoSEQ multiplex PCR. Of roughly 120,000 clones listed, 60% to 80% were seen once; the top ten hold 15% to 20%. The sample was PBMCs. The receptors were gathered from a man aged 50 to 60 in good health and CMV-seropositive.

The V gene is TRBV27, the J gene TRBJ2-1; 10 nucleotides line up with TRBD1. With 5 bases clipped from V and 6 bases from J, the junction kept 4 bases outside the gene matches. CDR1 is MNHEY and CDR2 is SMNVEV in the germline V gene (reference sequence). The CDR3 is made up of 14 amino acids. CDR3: CASSPWTGGNEQFF. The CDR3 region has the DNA TGTGCCAGCAGTCCCTGGACAGGGGGCAATGAGCAGTTCTTC.

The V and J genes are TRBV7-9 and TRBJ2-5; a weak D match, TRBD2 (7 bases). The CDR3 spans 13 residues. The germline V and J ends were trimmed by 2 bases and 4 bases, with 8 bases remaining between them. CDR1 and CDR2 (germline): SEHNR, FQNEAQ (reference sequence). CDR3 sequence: CASSLRGGETQYF. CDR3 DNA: TGTGCCAGCAGCTTAAGGGGGGGAGAGACCCAGTACTTC.

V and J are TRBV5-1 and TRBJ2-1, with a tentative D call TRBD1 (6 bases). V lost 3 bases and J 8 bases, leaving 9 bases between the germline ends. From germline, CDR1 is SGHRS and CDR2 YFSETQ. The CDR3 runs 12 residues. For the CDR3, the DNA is TGCGCCAGCAGCTGGTCAGGGGATGAGCAGTTCTTC. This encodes CASSWSGDEQFF.

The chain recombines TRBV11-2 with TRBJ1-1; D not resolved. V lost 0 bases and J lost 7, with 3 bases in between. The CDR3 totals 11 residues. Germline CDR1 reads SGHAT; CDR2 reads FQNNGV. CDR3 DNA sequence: TGTGCCAGCAGCTTAGACGTTGAAGCTTTCTTT. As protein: CASSLDVEAFF.

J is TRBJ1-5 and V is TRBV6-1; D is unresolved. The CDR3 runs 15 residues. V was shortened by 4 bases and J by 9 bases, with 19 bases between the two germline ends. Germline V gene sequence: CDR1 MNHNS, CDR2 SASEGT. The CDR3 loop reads CASSASTPLGGPQHF. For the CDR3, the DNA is TGTGCCAGCAGTGCTAGCACACCTTTAGGTGGGCCCCAGCATTTT.

CDR3 amino acids: CASSEGLAGLTGELFF. The CDR3 coding sequence is TGCGCCAGCAGCGAAGGACTAGCGGGACTCACCGGGGAGCTGTTTTTT. V gene TRBV10-1 combines with J gene TRBJ2-2; 12 bases agree with TRBD2. Germline loops: CDR1 WNHNN, CDR2 SYGVQD (reference sequence). V trimming: 6 bases; J trimming: 4 bases; junction bases outside the gene matches: 6. This CDR3 region has 16 residues.

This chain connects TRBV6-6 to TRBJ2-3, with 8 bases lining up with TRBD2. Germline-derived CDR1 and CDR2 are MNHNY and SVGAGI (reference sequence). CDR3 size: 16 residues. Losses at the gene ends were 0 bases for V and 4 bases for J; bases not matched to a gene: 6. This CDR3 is CASSYSYGGAADTQYF. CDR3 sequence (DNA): TGTGCCAGCAGTTACTCTTACGGGGGGGCGGCAGATACGCAGTATTTT.

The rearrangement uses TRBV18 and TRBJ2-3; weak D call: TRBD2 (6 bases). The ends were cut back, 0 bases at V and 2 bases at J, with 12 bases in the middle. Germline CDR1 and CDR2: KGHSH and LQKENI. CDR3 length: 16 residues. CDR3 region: CASSPPAGPDTDTQYF. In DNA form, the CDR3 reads TGTGCCAGCTCACCACCGGCGGGGCCCGACACAGATACGCAGTATTTT.

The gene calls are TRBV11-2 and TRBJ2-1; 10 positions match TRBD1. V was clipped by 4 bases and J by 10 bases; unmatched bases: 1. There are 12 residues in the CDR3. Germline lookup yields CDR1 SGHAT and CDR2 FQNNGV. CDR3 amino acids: CASSSTGGEQFF. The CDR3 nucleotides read TGTGCCAGCAGCTCGACAGGGGGCGAGCAGTTCTTC.

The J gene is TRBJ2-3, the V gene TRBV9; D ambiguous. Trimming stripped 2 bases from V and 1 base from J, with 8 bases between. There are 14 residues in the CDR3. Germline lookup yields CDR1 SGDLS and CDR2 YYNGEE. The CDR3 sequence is CASSVRPGTDTQYF. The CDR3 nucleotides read TGTGCCAGCAGCGTCCGTCCTGGCACAGATACGCAGTATTTT.

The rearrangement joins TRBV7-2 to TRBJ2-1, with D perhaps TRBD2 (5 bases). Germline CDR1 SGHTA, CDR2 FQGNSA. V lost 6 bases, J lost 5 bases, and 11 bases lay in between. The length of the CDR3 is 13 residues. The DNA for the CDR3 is TGTGCCAGCAGTTCGGGGTCCAACAATGAGCAGTTCTTC. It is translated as CASSSGSNNEQFF.

CDR3 in DNA: TGTGCCAGCAGCCGGGCCTTGGTGGGGCCAGATACGCAGTATTTT. Its protein product is CASSRALVGPDTQYF. The V call is TRBV5-8, the J call TRBJ2-3; a weak D match, TRBD1 (5 bases). Trimming stripped 4 bases from V and 4 bases from J, with 16 bases between. The length of the CDR3 is 15 residues. In germline, CDR1 is SGHTS, CDR2 YDEGEE.

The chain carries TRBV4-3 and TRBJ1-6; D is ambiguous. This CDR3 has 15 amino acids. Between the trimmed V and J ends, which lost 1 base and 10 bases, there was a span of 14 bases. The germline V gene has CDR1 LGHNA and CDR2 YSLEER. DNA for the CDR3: TGCGCCAGCAGCCAAGGTTACACCGTTTGGTCACCCCTCCACTTT. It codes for CASSQGYTVWSPLHF.

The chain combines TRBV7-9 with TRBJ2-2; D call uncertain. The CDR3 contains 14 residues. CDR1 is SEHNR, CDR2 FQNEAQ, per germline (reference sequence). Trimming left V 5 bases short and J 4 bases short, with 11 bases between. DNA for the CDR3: TGTGCCAGCAGCGCCCTAGAAGGCACCGGGGAGCTGTTTTTT. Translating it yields CASSALEGTGELFF.

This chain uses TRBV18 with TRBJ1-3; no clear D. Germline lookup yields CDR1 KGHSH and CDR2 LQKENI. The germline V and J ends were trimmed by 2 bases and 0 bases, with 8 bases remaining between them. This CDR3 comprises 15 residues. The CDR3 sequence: CASSPSSSSGNTIYF. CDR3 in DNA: TGTGCCAGCTCACCATCAAGCTCCTCTGGAAACACCATATATTTT.

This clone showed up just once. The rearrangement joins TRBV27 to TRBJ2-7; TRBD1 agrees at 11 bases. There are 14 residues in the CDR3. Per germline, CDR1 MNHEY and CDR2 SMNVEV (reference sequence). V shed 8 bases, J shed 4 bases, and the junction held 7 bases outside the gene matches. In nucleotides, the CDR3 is TGTGCCAGCGGCCGGGACAGGGGGGCATACGAGCAGTACTTC. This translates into CASGRDRGAYEQYF.

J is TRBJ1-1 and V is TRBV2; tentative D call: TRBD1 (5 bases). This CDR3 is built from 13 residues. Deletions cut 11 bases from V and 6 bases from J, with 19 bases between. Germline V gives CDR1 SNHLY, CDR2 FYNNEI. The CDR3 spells CASQDSSWAEAFF. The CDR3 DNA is TGTGCCTCACAAGACAGTTCCTGGGCTGAAGCTTTCTTT.

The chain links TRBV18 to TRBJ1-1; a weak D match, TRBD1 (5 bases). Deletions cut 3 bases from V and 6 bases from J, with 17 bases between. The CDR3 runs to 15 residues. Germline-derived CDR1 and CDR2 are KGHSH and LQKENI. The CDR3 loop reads CASSPSGGGGAEAFF. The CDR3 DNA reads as TGTGCCAGCTCACCTAGCGGCGGGGGTGGCGCTGAAGCTTTCTTT.

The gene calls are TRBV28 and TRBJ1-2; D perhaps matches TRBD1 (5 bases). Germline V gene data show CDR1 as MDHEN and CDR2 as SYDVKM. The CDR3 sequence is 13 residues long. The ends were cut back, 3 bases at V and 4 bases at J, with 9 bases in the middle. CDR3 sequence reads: CASSFRGGYGYTF. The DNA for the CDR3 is TGTGCCAGCAGTTTTAGGGGCGGCTATGGCTACACCTTC.

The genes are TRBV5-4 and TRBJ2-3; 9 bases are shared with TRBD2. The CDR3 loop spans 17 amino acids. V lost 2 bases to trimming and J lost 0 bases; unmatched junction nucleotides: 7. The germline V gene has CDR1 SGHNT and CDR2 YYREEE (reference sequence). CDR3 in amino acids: CASSFKASGASTDTQYF. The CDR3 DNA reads TGTGCCAGCAGCTTTAAGGCTAGCGGGGCCAGCACAGATACGCAGTATTTT.